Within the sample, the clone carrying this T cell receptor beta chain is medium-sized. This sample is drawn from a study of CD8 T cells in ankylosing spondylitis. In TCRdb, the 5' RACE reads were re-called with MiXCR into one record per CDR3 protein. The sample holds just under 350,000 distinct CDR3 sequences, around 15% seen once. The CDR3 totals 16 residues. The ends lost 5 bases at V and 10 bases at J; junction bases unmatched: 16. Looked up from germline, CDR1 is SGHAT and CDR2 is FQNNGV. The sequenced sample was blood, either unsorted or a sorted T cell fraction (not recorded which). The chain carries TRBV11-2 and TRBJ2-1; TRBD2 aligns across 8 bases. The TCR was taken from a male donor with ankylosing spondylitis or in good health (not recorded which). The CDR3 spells CASSLLLGRAGEEQFF. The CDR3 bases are TGTGCCAGCAGCCTATTACTTGGCAGAGCGGGGGAAGAGCAGTTCTTC.